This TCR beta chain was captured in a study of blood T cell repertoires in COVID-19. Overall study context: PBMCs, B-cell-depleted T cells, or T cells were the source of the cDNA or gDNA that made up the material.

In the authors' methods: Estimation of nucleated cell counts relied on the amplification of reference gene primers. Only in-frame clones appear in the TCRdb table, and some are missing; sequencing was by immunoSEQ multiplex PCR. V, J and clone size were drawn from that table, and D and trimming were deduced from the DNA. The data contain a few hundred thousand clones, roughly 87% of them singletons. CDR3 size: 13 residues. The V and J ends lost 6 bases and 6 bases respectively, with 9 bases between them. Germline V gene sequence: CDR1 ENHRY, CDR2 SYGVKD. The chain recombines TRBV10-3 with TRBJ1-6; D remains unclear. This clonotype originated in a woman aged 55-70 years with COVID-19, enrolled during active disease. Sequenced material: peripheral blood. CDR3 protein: CAIRPGANSPLHF. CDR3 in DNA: TGTGCCATCAGGCCAGGCGCTAATTCACCCCTCCACTTT.